This TCR beta chain was recorded in a study of shared clonotypes between healthy human individuals. Overall study context: A couple of women and a few men aged 18 to 49 served as donors. Study findings and constraints: Sample collection involved blood only; tissue repertoires are likely different.

The germline gives CDR1 SGHDT, CDR2 YYEEEE. The CDR3 sequence is 14 residues long. V lost 4 bases to trimming and J lost 4 bases; unmatched junction nucleotides: 6. The data were produced by immunoSEQ multiplex PCR, yet TCRdb's version contains in-frame clones alone and is incomplete. The table lists about 2.4 million clones, approximately 94% of them singletons. Everyone who donated was a Caucasian adult who lived in Nashville, Tennessee. Only a few counts were recorded for this clone. Antigen unknown. The sequence came from a man between 18 and 29 years old in good health. Some clones in this sample may be carry-over from other donors' samples. Sequencing used naive CD4+ T cells from PBMCs. The subset here: CD45RA+ positively selected. The chain joins TRBV5-6 to TRBJ1-1; TRBD1 matches 8 bases. The DNA of the CDR3 is TGTGCCAGCAGCGGAGGACAGGGACGCACTGAAGCTTTCTTT. This gives the protein CASSGGQGRTEAFF.